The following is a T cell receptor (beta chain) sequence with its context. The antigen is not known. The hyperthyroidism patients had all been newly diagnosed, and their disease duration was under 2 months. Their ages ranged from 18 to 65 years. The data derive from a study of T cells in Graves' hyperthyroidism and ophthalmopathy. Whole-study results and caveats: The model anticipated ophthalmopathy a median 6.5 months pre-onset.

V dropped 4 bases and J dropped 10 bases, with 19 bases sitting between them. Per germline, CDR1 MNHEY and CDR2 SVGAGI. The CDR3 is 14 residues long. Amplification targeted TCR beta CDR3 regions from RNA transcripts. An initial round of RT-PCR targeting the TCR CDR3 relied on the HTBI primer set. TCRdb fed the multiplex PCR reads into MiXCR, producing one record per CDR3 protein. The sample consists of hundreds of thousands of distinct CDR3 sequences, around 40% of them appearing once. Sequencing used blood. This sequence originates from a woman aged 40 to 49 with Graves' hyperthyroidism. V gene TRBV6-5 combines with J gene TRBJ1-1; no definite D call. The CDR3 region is CASSLRTYLRGAFF. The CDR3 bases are TGTGCCAGCAGTTTACGGACCTACCTTCGGGGAGCTTTCTTT.